The clone carrying this T cell receptor (beta chain) was found a few times. As yet, its antigen is unknown. This sample is part of a study of metastatic and nonmetastatic thyroid tumors. Study-level results: It was reported that TCR beta diversity was significantly higher in malignant thyroid tumors than benign nodules, in blood and tumor.

Original processing methods: The study's classifier, a distant-metastasis tool for papillary thyroid cancer, was built using CDR3 differences across clinicopathological groups. TCRdb ran MiXCR on the PCR reads. The V and J calls and clone size come from TCRdb's table, not from the authors' own analysis. Of 4,500 to 6,500 clones in the sample, roughly 18% were seen once. No treatment of any kind had been given to any patient before thyroid surgery. The length of the CDR3 is 13 residues. Trimming cost V 10 bases and J 4 bases; bases outside gene matches: 7. Sequenced: adjacent normal tissue. The chain is built from TRBV6-7 and TRBJ1-2; 9 bases align to TRBD1. TRBV6-7 falls under the ORF class, with uncertain function. This receptor was taken from a female donor with papillary thyroid cancer or a benign thyroid nodule (not recorded which). Some clones in this sample may be carry-over from other donors' samples. The CDR3 sequence is CAKCDRGTYGYTF. The CDR3, as DNA: TGTGCCAAATGTGACAGGGGGACCTATGGCTACACCTTC.